The T cell receptor beta chain under discussion was sequenced for a study of blood T cell repertoires in COVID-19 (dated by TCRdb to the early 2020s). Study-wide context: Collaborator samples came from the United States, Italy and Spain and covered acute and convalescent phases of COVID-19. The repertoires were released in a freely available public database meant as a resource for research on the immune response to SARS-CoV-2. The sample metadata nearly always contained a de-identified subject ID, COVID-19 status, age in years and sex. Where available, HLA class I and class II types were obtained from metadata supplied by the sample provider rather than from assay-based typing. The prospective study material was composed of cDNA or gDNA derived from T cells, B-cell-depleted T cells, or PBMCs. Samples came from the ongoing ImmuneRACE study (first 160 participants) plus 1,254 subjects from 6 global collaborators. Subjects who had been exposed to COVID-19, were actively infected with it, or had recovered from it provided the deeply sampled blood TCRbeta repertoires that made up the dataset.

To note about this clone: Its target antigen remains unknown. Per-base qualities were not stored, and no clone one base away is much larger.

From a lookup of the germline V gene, CDR1 and CDR2 are KGHSH and LQKENI. The CDR3 sequence holds 14 residues, the cysteine and phenylalanine included. Only the CDR3 region is kept as DNA, spanning 42 bases read in frame from base 1. V has 6 bases trimmed and J has 7 bases trimmed; junction bases matching no gene number 8. The immunoSEQ Assay, a bias-controlled multiplex PCR, was used to amplify TCRbeta CDR3 regions from genomic DNA. The authors processed their data as follows. Nucleated cell counts per sample were estimated from amplification of reference gene primers within the assay. Sequence reads were collapsed and filtered to measure the absolute abundance of every unique TCRbeta CDR3 rearrangement. For each sample, productive Simpson clonality was calculated as the square root of Simpson's diversity index across productive rearrangements. TCRdb mirrors the immuneACCESS table, restricted to in-frame sequences. Some clones are absent from its copies; in checked studies, under half trace to an unresolved V gene, and the reason for the others is unknown. V and J calls and clone size are as listed in that table; D and trimming were resolved from the DNA. The sample table records about half a million clones; about 91% of these occur just once. About 0.91% of the sample is held by the ten biggest clonotypes.

One collaborating source in Seattle enrolled patients while the patients were actively infected and followed the patients over time throughout the course of disease. Collaborating institutions collected whole blood in K2EDTA tubes following their own protocols. For TCRbeta analysis, collaborator samples were shipped as frozen whole blood, as isolated PBMCs, or as DNA extracted from either sample type. Results the study describes overall, beyond this receptor: How much clinical and demographic metadata was included differed by source and by participant, and the metadata was provided uncurated.

Sequencing was performed on peripheral blood. The clonotype originates from a young man with COVID-19, enrolled during active disease. The sequence is built from TRBV18 and TRBJ2-1; 8 bases in the junction line up with TRBD2. The bases read TGTGCCAGCTCCCCGGGACTAGAAGAGAATGAGCAGTTCTTC. Its amino acids are CASSPGLEENEQFF.